What follows describes a single TCR beta chain. This record belongs to a study of blood T cell repertoires in COVID-19. Recruited during active infection, patients (from Seattle) were subsequently followed longitudinally. CDR3 size: 16 residues. V lost 0 bases and J 2 bases, leaving 16 bases between the germline ends. Germline V gene data show CDR1 as GTSNPN and CDR2 as SVGIG (reference sequence). Original processing methods: Using reference gene primer amplification, nucleated cell counts were estimated. The assay was immunoSEQ multiplex PCR, and TCRdb's table has in-frame clones only and misses some. For V, J and clone size, that table is used; D and trimming come from the DNA. The table lists about 270,000 clones, roughly 80% of them singletons.

The receptor comes from a human donor with COVID-19, enrolled during active disease. The donor label of this sample is uncertain. The sequenced sample consisted of peripheral blood. This chain links TRBV30 with TRBJ2-5, with D possibly matching TRBD2 (5 bases). The CDR3 here is CAWSVTAAGLQETQYF. The CDR3 coding sequence is TGTGCCTGGAGTGTAACGGCGGCGGGCTTACAAGAGACCCAGTACTTC.